Below are 18 T cell receptor beta chains sequenced from a single sample in a study of high-grade serous ovarian cancer treatment subgroups. TCRdb's copy holds only in-frame clones and misses some; the assay was immunoSEQ multiplex PCR. The sample lists about a thousand clones; around 77% were seen once. Tumor samples were taken before definitive surgery or chemotherapy. What was sequenced was tumor tissue. The receptors were gathered from a human donor with high-grade serous ovarian cancer.

Only a few counts were recorded for this clone. The chain carries TRBV5-5 and TRBJ2-5; 10 nucleotides align to TRBD2. The J segment lost 7 bases and the V segment lost 1 base, leaving 10 bases of the junction unmatched. The CDR3 has 16 amino acids. The germline V gene has CDR1 SGHKS and CDR2 YYEKEE (reference sequence). The CDR3 nucleotides are TGTGCCAGCAGCTTGACTGGTGCTAGCGGGAGTCGGACCCAGTACTTC. Amino acids: CASSLTGASGSRTQYF.

The chain is built from TRBV6-5 and TRBJ2-7; D call uncertain. This CDR3 contains 11 residues. V lost 5 bases, J lost 4 bases, and 6 bases lay in between. In germline, CDR1 is MNHEY, CDR2 SVGAGI. CDR3 bases: TGTGCCAGCAGTACGGGTTACGAGCAGTACTTC. This codes for CASSTGYEQYF.

The genes are TRBV6-6 and TRBJ2-7; D is undetermined. This CDR3 is 15 amino acids long. V lost 7 bases and J lost 3, with 19 bases in between. The germline CDR1 and CDR2 sequences are MNHNY and SVGAGI (reference sequence). CDR3 residues: CASTFSVRLSYEQYF. The DNA of the CDR3 is TGTGCCAGCACCTTCAGTGTGCGTCTCAGCTACGAGCAGTACTTC.

Worth noting for this clone: A read error may produce the germline difference seen at one junction end. The V and J genes are TRBV7-7 and TRBJ2-3; tentative D call: TRBD1 (6 bases). Germline V gene sequence: CDR1 SSHAT, CDR2 FNYEAQ (reference sequence). The CDR3 contains 15 residues. The CDR3 bases are TGTGCTAGCAGCAAGGGGGTATCTAGCACAGATACGCAGTATTTT. Translation: CASSKGVSSTDTQYF.

Written as DNA, the CDR3 is TGTGCCAGCAGCTTAAGTCTCCGCGGGAGCTCCTATAATTCACCCCTCCACTTT. Amino acid sequence: CASSLSLRGSSYNSPLHF. V and J are TRBV11-2 and TRBJ1-6, with D unclear. The CDR3 runs 18 residues. Germline CDR1 is SGHAT and CDR2 is FQNNGV. Between the trimmed V and J ends, which lost 2 bases and 0 bases, there was a span of 14 bases.

The chain carries TRBV29-1 and TRBJ1-2; a weak D match, TRBD1 (5 bases). The length of the CDR3 is 12 residues. The germline V gene has CDR1 SQVTM and CDR2 ANQGSEA. V shed 6 bases and J shed 3 bases, with 11 bases lying between them. CDR3 bases: TGCAGCGTGACCCAGGGAGACTATGGCTACACCTTC. Translation: CSVTQGDYGYTF. The full variable domain, with the rest looked up from reference TRBV29-1 and TRBJ1-2, is SAVISQKPSRDICQRGTSLTIQCQVDSQVTMMFWYRQQPGQSLTLIATANQGSEATYESGFVIDKFPISRPNLTFSTLTVSNMSPEDSSIYLCSVTQGDYGYTFGSGTRLTVV.

This clone appeared a few times. The chain is built from TRBV13 and TRBJ2-7, with D hard to call. Trimming pared 0 bases from V and 3 bases from J, leaving 6 bases between. This CDR3 contains 13 residues. From germline, CDR1 is PRHDT and CDR2 FYEKMQ (reference sequence). The CDR3 sequence is CASSLGRGYEQYF. The CDR3 DNA is TGTGCCAGCAGCTTAGGCCGTGGCTACGAGCAGTACTTC.

This clone was seen a few times. The chain is built from TRBV5-1 and TRBJ2-6, with D tentatively TRBD2 (6 bases). The CDR3 length is 16 residues. Looked up from germline, CDR1 is SGHRS and CDR2 is YFSETQ. The V end was cut by 0 bases, the J end by 1 base, with 8 bases between. The CDR3 reads CASSLGGESGANVLTF. DNA for the CDR3: TGCGCCAGCAGCTTGGGGGGGGAGTCTGGGGCCAACGTCCTGACTTTC.

The V and J genes are TRBV19 and TRBJ2-3; D remains unclear. Trimming left V 3 bases short and J 0 bases short, with 7 bases between. The CDR3 covers 14 residues. Per the germline V gene, CDR1 is LNHDA and CDR2 is SQIVND (reference sequence). As DNA, the CDR3 is TGTGCCAGTAGTATCGGAGCTAGCACAGATACGCAGTATTTT. Residues: CASSIGASTDTQYF.

The rearrangement joins TRBV2 to TRBJ1-6; D is undetermined. The CDR3 consists of 13 residues. Germline V lookup: CDR1 SNHLY, CDR2 FYNNEI. V dropped 6 bases and J dropped 7 bases, with 10 bases sitting between them. CDR3 in DNA: TGTGCCAGCAGCCCGACCGCGAATTCACCCCTCCACTTT. The encoded protein is CASSPTANSPLHF. Filled out from reference TRBV2 and TRBJ1-6, the complete variable domain reads EPEVTQTPSHQVTQMGQEVILRCVPISNHLYFYWYRQILGQKVEFLVSFYNNEISEKSEIFDDQFSVERPDGSNFTLKIRSTKLEDSAMYFCASSPTANSPLHFGNGTRLTVT.

This clone appeared a single time. The CDR3 DNA reads TGCGCCAGCCGGGACACCACCTACGAGCAGTACTTC. Protein sequence: CASRDTTYEQYF. This rearrangement joins TRBV5-1 to TRBJ2-7, with D perhaps TRBD1 (6 bases). CDR3 size: 12 residues. Trimming removed 7 bases at V and 2 bases at J, with 10 bases between. Per germline, CDR1 SGHRS and CDR2 YFSETQ.

The chain recombines TRBV27 with TRBJ1-5; no clear D. Trimming pared 10 bases from V and 4 bases from J, leaving 8 bases between. The germline V gene encodes CDR1 MNHEY and CDR2 SMNVEV (reference sequence). This CDR3 region has 11 residues. The DNA for the CDR3 is TGTGCCATCGGGATGAATCAGCCCCAGCATTTT. Amino acid sequence: CAIGMNQPQHF.

The V call is TRBV7-2, the J call TRBJ2-7; 7 nucleotides agree with TRBD2. This CDR3 is 14 amino acids long. V lost 5 bases to trimming and J lost 2 bases; unmatched junction nucleotides: 6. CDR1 and CDR2 (germline): SGHTA, FQGNSA. This CDR3 reads CASSPGLGPYEQYF. CDR3 DNA: TGTGCCAGCAGCCCTGGACTAGGGCCCTACGAGCAGTACTTC.

The chain uses TRBV27 and TRBJ1-4, with a possible D match to TRBD1 (6 bases). The CDR3 extends over 16 amino acids. V lost 6 bases and J lost 4, with 18 bases in between. Germline CDR1 MNHEY, CDR2 SMNVEV (reference sequence). CDR3 region: CASRLNTGQINEKLFF. The CDR3 DNA follows: TGTGCCAGCAGGCTAAACACCGGACAGATTAATGAAAAACTGTTTTTT. The whole variable domain, remainder taken from reference TRBV27 and TRBJ1-4, is EAQVTQNPRYLITVTGKKLTVTCSQNMNHEYMSWYRQDPGLGLRQIYYSMNVEVTDKGDVPEGYKVSRKEKRNFPLILESPSPNQTSLYFCASRLNTGQINEKLFFGSGTQLSVL.

The chain links TRBV5-5 to TRBJ2-7, with D unresolved. V lost 0 bases, J lost 3 bases, and 7 bases lay in between. This CDR3 is 13 amino acids long. Germline V gives CDR1 SGHKS, CDR2 YYEKEE (reference sequence). The CDR3: CASSLGPYYEQYF. CDR3 bases: TGTGCCAGCAGCTTGGGCCCCTACTACGAGCAGTACTTC.

This rearrangement joins TRBV4-1 to TRBJ2-7; TRBD1 or TRBD2 may be the D gene (5 bases each). This CDR3 spans 12 amino acids. CDR1 and CDR2 (germline): MGHRA, YSYEKL. Trimming stripped 11 bases from V and 1 base from J, with 12 bases between. DNA of the CDR3: TGCGCCTCCGGTGGGGGATCCTACGAGCAGTACTTC. Translating gives CASGGGSYEQYF.

This clone was picked up a small number of times. The chain carries TRBV27 and TRBJ2-4; D unclear. The CDR3 sequence is 16 residues long. V was shortened by 0 bases and J by 2 bases, with 11 bases between the two germline ends. Looked up from germline, CDR1 is MNHEY and CDR2 is SMNVEV (reference sequence). CDR3 in DNA: TGTGCCAGCAGTTTATCTCGTGGCTCAACCAAAAACATTCAGTACTTC. It specifies CASSLSRGSTKNIQYF.

By sample share, this clone is large. V and J are TRBV7-6 and TRBJ2-5, with D unresolved. CDR3 size: 13 residues. V lost 1 base and J lost 0, with 3 bases in between. Looked up from germline, CDR1 is SGHVS and CDR2 is FNYEAQ. The CDR3 DNA follows: TGTGCCAGCAGCTTAGTCCACCAAGAGACCCAGTACTTC. The encoded protein is CASSLVHQETQYF.